This T cell receptor beta chain was documented in a study of cytomegalovirus exposure and HLA in healthy donors (dated by TCRdb to about 2017). A note on the overall study: An earlier analysis of several hundred of the donors reported approximately 270 Gb of sequence data and 117 million unique TCR beta sequences from 150 million to 200 million T cells. An earlier analysis of around 580 of the donors used high-throughput TCR beta sequencing to judge whether each TCR beta V gene segment behaved as functional or pseudogenic. Because of strong linkage in the cohort, 5 or 6 DR-DQ haplotypes were treated as single units for association and clustering. Typing coverage varied by locus: about 620-640 donors for A, B, C, DRB1 and DQB1; 522 for DQA1; more than 600 for DPA1; 450 to 480 for DPB1. Rather than drawing on any new phenotypic data, the later analysis identified candidate immune exposures from TCR beta sequences and the way those sequences occurred across donors. Besides the first cohort of approximately 710 subjects, a separate validation cohort made up of 120 or so different subjects was used. Among a few hundred genotyped donors of the cohort, an average of 235,054 unique TCR beta nucleotide sequences were sequenced per donor, around a sixth of them non-productive. The study combined high-throughput TCR immunosequencing, statistical association of individual TCRs with disease status, and machine learning to predict cytomegalovirus infection status. A later genetic analysis took genome-wide SNP genotypes for about 65% of the roughly 670 donors and used that subset as a discovery cohort. The T cell repertoires of under 700 subjects were profiled by immunosequencing and related to cytomegalovirus serostatus. Of the roughly 400 genotyped donors, over 65% fell in the genetic ancestry cluster associated with self-reported Caucasian donors. The study was designed to test whether signatures of past pathogen exposure could be identified by cataloging public T cell receptors. All discovery cohort repertoires had been generated using a single sequencing platform. Roughly 290 gigabases of sequencing data and around 80 million unique TCR sequences made up an early release that covered over 550 HLA-typed donors. Both class I and class II loci were covered by HLA typing, at four-digit resolution. In a later analysis, previously published TCR beta repertoires from about 670 donors were re-analyzed and high-resolution HLA genotyping was added so that TCR occurrence patterns could be studied. Donor age, sex, ethnicity and CMV serostatus were compiled alongside the repertoire data.

Trimming at the junction amounts to 6 bases on V and 2 bases on J, and the germline ends lie 13 bases apart. According to the germline V gene, CDR1 reads MDHEN and CDR2 reads SYDVKM. The CDR3 covers 14 residues, taking in both the cysteine and the phenylalanine. The CDR3 DNA has 42 bases and is translated from base 1. The receptor library was made with the immunoSEQ multiplex PCR assay. For the multiplex PCR, a mixture combining 60 forward primers for TCR Vbeta segments and 13 reverse primers for TCR Jbeta segments was used. The CDR3 region of rearranged TCR beta genes was amplified from genomic DNA by a multiplex PCR assay. Amplified TCR beta libraries were sequenced as 87-base-pair reads on the Illumina HiSeq System. Regarding the original processing steps: A later analysis counted approximately 76 million unique TCR beta chains across the 670 or so repertoires, and around 9.9 million of these chains were shared by at least two donors. Raw reads were error-corrected and collapsed into unique sequences by a nearest-neighbor algorithm in which closely related sequences were merged to remove PCR and sequencing errors. V, D and J gene segments were assigned by aligning CDR3 sequences to IMGT reference sequences. For a sequence to be retained, at least a six-nucleotide match to both a V gene segment and a J gene segment was required. Rearrangements were called productive when the CDR3 lacked stop codons and stayed in frame with V and J; all others were non-productive. Following IMGT convention, CDR3 was defined as the stretch from the second conserved V-encoded cysteine to the conserved J-encoded phenylalanine. Sequences without an unambiguous match to a single V gene segment were excluded from the earlier analysis of 587 of the donors. An earlier analysis of approximately 590 of the donors called V segments functional above 56.7% productive rearrangements and segregating when the between-donor standard deviation exceeded 5%. A statistical classification framework was built for diagnosing cytomegalovirus status from the catalog of TCR beta chain sequences. V and J gene assignment, in a later analysis, came from comparing TCR nucleotide sequences with IMGT/GENE-DB human TR gene sequences. Using the TCRdist pipeline, a later analysis assigned CDR3 sequences along with most-parsimonious VDJ recombination scenarios. In a later analysis, each TCR beta chain was defined by its CDR3 amino acid sequence together with its V-gene family, and reads without a unique V-gene family were excluded. As a way to deal with suspected cross-contamination and a sequencing artifact, a later analysis dropped 592 nucleotide sequences that were highly shared and had low generation probability. In a later analysis, a clonal expansion index was calculated for each public chain from normalized within-repertoire ranks of inferred template counts. A later analysis computed generation probabilities with a VDJ recombination model fitted to out-of-frame rearrangements, and checked the results against IGoR. In a later analysis, TCR-TCR, TCR-HLA and TCR-CMV co-occurrence was scored with hypergeometric tests, and a repertoire-size bias correction was applied to TCR pairs. A later analysis estimated false discovery rates by permuting HLA or CMV assignments 20 times. A later analysis grouped co-occurring TCRs with DBSCAN, adding TCRdist sequence similarity when clustering within HLA-allele-positive subsets. Co-occurrence clustering excluded repertoires with fewer than 30,000 or more than 120,000 public chains, plus five with anomalous nucleotide sharing. TCRdb limited this immuneACCESS table to in-frame rearrangements with V and J called. A share of clones is missing; checked studies link under half to unresolved V genes, and the rest is unexplained. D and trimming were read from the DNA, whereas the V and J calls and clone size are those reported in that table. Here the sample has about 150,000 clones; roughly 80% occur a single time. The ten largest make up roughly 2.5% of the sample.

The cohort was made up of about 610 healthy bone marrow donors. At the time of sampling, all cohort members were nominally healthy, though unrecorded immune exposures were likely present. The donor tested CMV seronegative and was one of the 352 seronegative cohort members. A peripheral blood sample was collected from each donor, and TCR beta sequencing was performed on peripheral blood mononuclear cells. Genomic DNA was extracted from the blood cell samples with the Qiagen DNeasy Blood Extraction Kit. Study-wide conclusions, independent of this receptor: A few of the identified cytomegalovirus-associated TCR beta chains were confirmed in vitro to be specific for cytomegalovirus antigens. In this cohort, only TCR beta chains were sequenced, and detectable features were limited by the absence of alpha or paired-chain data. A later genetic analysis reported fewer N-insertions in productive TCRs among donors in an Asian-associated ancestry cluster than the roughly 700-donor mean. The authors suggested that the approach could potentially be extended to other disease states and immunological phenotypes. A later analysis associated 15,000 to 20,000 TCR beta sequences with specific HLA alleles at a false discovery rate of 0.05. According to a later analysis, parvovirus B19, influenza, CMV and Epstein-Barr virus appeared linked to several top co-occurrence clusters. The presence/absence analyses assumed that sequencing depth was roughly uniform across donors, and that assumption may not be true. A cluster of highly shared sequence variants was judged likely to be a technical artifact of the sequencing pipeline. A further reported finding was that TCR beta sequences accurately predicted the HLA-A and HLA-B alleles for most subjects in the first cohort. An earlier analysis of 587 of the donors showed that most TCR beta V segments appeared in productive rearrangements either about 87% or about 30% of the time, which broadly matched IMGT annotations. In a later genetic analysis, a missense DCLRE1C variant was associated with V-gene and J-gene trimming of TCR beta chains, and the association was replicated in an independent cohort. According to a later analysis, TCR association rates differed among HLA loci, with DRB1 alleles showing the most associated TCRs and HLA-C alleles showing the fewest. Over 15 rarely observed V segments, including chromosome 9 orphons, were excluded from the earlier analysis of some 590 of the donors because counts were too low. Because HLA typing was unavailable for some donors at each locus, only the typed subset was used in association tests. Most CMV-associated TCR beta chains appeared to be HLA-restricted in a later analysis, and the HLA associations seemed to be driven largely by CMV exposure. The study gave a list of 150 to 200 TCR beta chains associated with cytomegalovirus. Linkage disequilibrium might explain the correlated functional status among segregating V segments, but an unknown experimental factor could not be ruled out. Most TCR sequences were seen in very few donors, while some public TCRs were found in many individuals. When HLA alleles, especially DR and DQ, strongly co-occurred, attributing TCR associations to individual alleles was difficult. Cytomegalovirus status was reported to be diagnosed by the classifier with high specificity and sensitivity in both the original and validation cohorts. Immune exposure information for the cohort was limited to CMV serostatus. In a later analysis, HLA-associated TCR beta chains were found to be more clonally expanded and to have lower generation probabilities than equally common non-associated chains. The 87-base-pair reads could not distinguish some IMGT-functional V segments, including TRBV6-2 and TRBV6-3, so those segments were excluded.

As for this clone: Its antigen is not yet known. Per-base qualities were not stored, and no clone one base away is much larger.

What was sequenced was PBMCs. The receptor was isolated from a boy between 2 and 15 years old in good health and CMV-seronegative. The sequence links TRBV28 to TRBJ1-2, with TRBD1 as a weak D call on 5 bases. CDR3 loop: CASRPGLLNYGYTF. The nucleotide sequence reads as follows: TGTGCCAGCAGACCGGGACTTCTCAACTATGGCTACACCTTC.